These T cell receptor beta chains were read from a single sample in a study of identical twins. TCRdb used MiXCR to reprocess the 5' RACE reads, holding one entry per CDR3 protein. The table lists 1.5 million to 2 million distinct CDR3 sequences, roughly 35% of them singletons. Input material: cord blood. These receptors all come from a newborn girl in good health. Each CDR3 is given with its conserved first and last residue. D genes are given only for firm matches. Rows give clone size only sometimes, using once, few, many, or a class for an expanded clone.

j_gene: TRBJ1-1
abundance: -
len: 15
d_gene: -
v_gene: TRBV5-6
CDR3aa: CASSPRHGVGTEAFF
CDR3nt: TGTGCCAGCAGCCCGCGACATGGGGTGGGCACTGAAGCTTTCTTT

j_gene: TRBJ2-7
abundance: -
len: 15
d_gene: -
v_gene: TRBV12-3/TRBV12-4
CDR3aa: CASSFSRYFYNEQYF
CDR3nt: TGTGCCAGCAGTTTCTCTCGGTACTTCTACAATGAGCAGTACTTC

j_gene: TRBJ2-7
abundance: -
len: 14
d_gene: -
v_gene: TRBV20-1
CDR3aa: CSARGKPSGYEQYF
CDR3nt: TGCAGTGCTAGGGGTAAGCCCAGCGGCTACGAGCAGTACTTC

j_gene: TRBJ2-3
abundance: few
len: 15
d_gene: -
v_gene: TRBV7-2
CDR3aa: CASSFTTVTTDTQYF
CDR3nt: TGTGCCAGCAGCTTTACGACCGTGACCACAGATACGCAGTATTTT

j_gene: TRBJ2-1
abundance: few
len: 13
d_gene: -
v_gene: TRBV20-1
CDR3aa: CSASPRAYNEQFF
CDR3nt: TGCAGTGCTTCGCCTAGGGCCTACAATGAGCAGTTCTTC

j_gene: TRBJ1-2
abundance: few
len: 14
d_gene: -
v_gene: TRBV29-1
CDR3aa: CSVARLGSDYGYTF
CDR3nt: TGCAGCGTTGCGAGGCTCGGCAGTGACTATGGCTACACCTTC

j_gene: TRBJ1-4
abundance: few
len: 12
d_gene: -
v_gene: TRBV6-1
CDR3aa: CASSEDYEKLFF
CDR3nt: TGTGCCAGCAGTGAAGATTACGAAAAACTGTTTTTT

j_gene: TRBJ2-6
abundance: -
len: 18
d_gene: TRBD1
v_gene: TRBV11-2
CDR3aa: CASSLSVGQASGANVLTF
CDR3nt: TGTGCCAGCAGCTTATCAGTGGGACAGGCCTCTGGGGCCAACGTCCTGACTTTC

j_gene: TRBJ2-1
abundance: -
len: 15
d_gene: TRBD2
v_gene: TRBV2
CDR3aa: CASSASGATYNEQFF
CDR3nt: TGTGCCAGCAGTGCTAGCGGGGCCACCTACAATGAGCAGTTCTTC

j_gene: TRBJ2-7
abundance: -
len: 15
d_gene: TRBD2
v_gene: TRBV20-1
CDR3aa: CSAKLAGGRTYEQYF
CDR3nt: TGCAGTGCTAAGCTTGCGGGGGGGAGGACTTACGAGCAGTACTTC

j_gene: TRBJ2-7
abundance: -
len: 16
d_gene: -
v_gene: TRBV7-9
CDR3aa: CASSLVPEAGAYEQYF
CDR3nt: TGTGCCAGCAGCTTAGTGCCGGAGGCAGGGGCCTACGAGCAGTACTTC

j_gene: TRBJ1-3
abundance: -
len: 14
d_gene: -
v_gene: TRBV27
CDR3aa: CASSLGGAGNTIYF
CDR3nt: TGTGCCAGCAGTTTAGGGGGCGCTGGAAACACCATATATTTT

j_gene: TRBJ2-1
abundance: -
len: 15
d_gene: TRBD2
v_gene: TRBV20-1
CDR3aa: CSARDPGRAYNEQFF
CDR3nt: TGCAGTGCTAGAGATCCCGGGAGGGCCTACAATGAGCAGTTCTTC

j_gene: TRBJ2-1
abundance: few
len: 15
d_gene: TRBD2
v_gene: TRBV5-1
CDR3aa: CASSFSGGYFNEQFF
CDR3nt: TGCGCCAGCAGCTTTTCGGGAGGGTATTTCAATGAGCAGTTCTTC

j_gene: TRBJ1-1
abundance: -
len: 16
d_gene: -
v_gene: TRBV5-1
CDR3aa: CASSLDPYGGGTEAFF
CDR3nt: TGCGCCAGCAGCTTGGACCCTTACGGGGGTGGCACTGAAGCTTTCTTT

j_gene: TRBJ2-1
abundance: once
len: 15
d_gene: TRBD1
v_gene: TRBV3-1
CDR3aa: CASSRATGNYNEQFF
CDR3nt: TGTGCCAGCAGCCGCGCGACAGGGAACTACAATGAGCAGTTCTTC

j_gene: TRBJ2-7
abundance: many
len: 14
d_gene: -
v_gene: TRBV28
CDR3aa: CASSSQTGPYEQYF
CDR3nt: TGTGCCAGCAGTTCACAGACAGGTCCCTACGAGCAGTACTTC

j_gene: TRBJ1-4
abundance: few
len: 16
d_gene: -
v_gene: TRBV10-3
CDR3aa: CAISVNFRASSEKLFF
CDR3nt: TGTGCCATCAGTGTTAACTTCCGGGCCTCGAGTGAAAAACTGTTTTTT

j_gene: TRBJ2-4
abundance: -
len: 12
d_gene: -
v_gene: TRBV7-2
CDR3aa: CASSSTGPWLYF
CDR3nt: TGTGCCAGCAGCTCAACGGGACCGTGGTTGTACTTC

j_gene: TRBJ1-4
abundance: -
len: 14
d_gene: TRBD1
v_gene: TRBV5-1
CDR3aa: CASKTGDFYEKLFF
CDR3nt: TGCGCCAGCAAAACAGGGGATTTTTATGAAAAACTGTTTTTT

j_gene: TRBJ2-3
abundance: -
len: 15
d_gene: TRBD2
v_gene: TRBV6-5
CDR3aa: CASTRRLAGSDTQYF
CDR3nt: TGTGCCAGCACCCGAAGGCTAGCGGGCTCGGATACGCAGTATTTT

j_gene: TRBJ2-3
abundance: -
len: 13
d_gene: -
v_gene: TRBV5-1
CDR3aa: CASSWVRRDTQYF
CDR3nt: TGCGCCAGCAGCTGGGTCCGGAGGGATACGCAGTATTTT

j_gene: TRBJ2-1
abundance: -
len: 16
d_gene: -
v_gene: TRBV10-3
CDR3aa: CAISESDSSSYNERFF
CDR3nt: TGTGCCATCAGTGAGTCAGACTCAAGCTCCTACAATGAGCGGTTCTTC

j_gene: TRBJ2-1
abundance: -
len: 12
d_gene: -
v_gene: TRBV27
CDR3aa: CASSLQGREQFF
CDR3nt: TGTGCCAGCAGTTTACAGGGGCGGGAGCAGTTCTTC

j_gene: TRBJ1-2
abundance: few
len: 14
d_gene: -
v_gene: TRBV7-2
CDR3aa: CASSLDSQSYGYTF
CDR3nt: TGTGCCAGCAGCTTAGACAGCCAATCCTATGGCTACACCTTC

j_gene: TRBJ2-7
abundance: few
len: 15
d_gene: TRBD1
v_gene: TRBV20-1
CDR3aa: CSARDPTGAPYEQYF
CDR3nt: TGCAGTGCTAGAGATCCGACAGGGGCGCCCTACGAGCAGTACTTC

j_gene: TRBJ2-3
abundance: -
len: 14
d_gene: TRBD1
v_gene: TRBV5-6
CDR3aa: CASSLGTGTNTQYF
CDR3nt: TGTGCCAGCAGCTTGGGGACAGGGACAAATACGCAGTATTTT

j_gene: TRBJ2-2
abundance: few
len: 15
d_gene: TRBD1
v_gene: TRBV6-5
CDR3aa: CAISRDRGNTGELFF
CDR3nt: TGTGCCATAAGCCGGGACAGGGGAAACACCGGGGAGCTGTTTTTT

j_gene: TRBJ2-7
abundance: -
len: 15
d_gene: TRBD2
v_gene: TRBV5-4
CDR3aa: CASSQGSSGIYEQYF
CDR3nt: TGTGCCAGCAGCCAGGGTAGTAGCGGGATCTACGAGCAGTACTTC

j_gene: TRBJ2-7
abundance: -
len: 12
d_gene: -
v_gene: TRBV20-1
CDR3aa: CSAAGDTYEQYF
CDR3nt: TGCAGTGCTGCTGGAGATACCTACGAGCAGTACTTC

j_gene: TRBJ2-2
abundance: once
len: 15
d_gene: -
v_gene: TRBV7-9
CDR3aa: CASSYIQGNTGELFF
CDR3nt: TGTGCCAGCAGCTACATACAGGGAAACACCGGGGAGCTGTTTTTT

j_gene: TRBJ2-7
abundance: -
len: 12
d_gene: -
v_gene: TRBV6-6
CDR3aa: CASSHSVPEQYF
CDR3nt: TGTGCCAGCAGCCATAGCGTCCCTGAGCAGTACTTC

j_gene: TRBJ2-2
abundance: -
len: 19
d_gene: TRBD2
v_gene: TRBV2
CDR3aa: CASSRGTLAGEGYTGELFF
CDR3nt: TGTGCCAGCAGCAGGGGAACTCTAGCGGGAGAGGGTTACACCGGGGAGCTGTTTTTT

j_gene: TRBJ1-1
abundance: -
len: 15
d_gene: -
v_gene: TRBV5-1
CDR3aa: CASSPLPEMNTEAFF
CDR3nt: TGCGCCAGCAGCCCCCTTCCAGAGATGAACACTGAAGCTTTCTTT

j_gene: TRBJ1-1
abundance: -
len: 15
d_gene: -
v_gene: TRBV5-1
CDR3aa: CASSPETTGWAEAFF
CDR3nt: TGCGCCAGCAGCCCCGAAACAACGGGGTGGGCTGAAGCTTTCTTT

j_gene: TRBJ1-4
abundance: few
len: 16
d_gene: -
v_gene: TRBV6-1
CDR3aa: CASSEALWKANEKLFF
CDR3nt: TGTGCCAGCAGTGAAGCGCTTTGGAAGGCTAATGAAAAACTGTTTTTT

j_gene: TRBJ2-3
abundance: -
len: 16
d_gene: TRBD2
v_gene: TRBV4-2
CDR3aa: CASSRELAGATDTQYF
CDR3nt: TGTGCCAGCAGCCGAGAGTTAGCGGGGGCCACAGATACGCAGTATTTT

j_gene: TRBJ2-1
abundance: few
len: 12
d_gene: -
v_gene: TRBV29-1
CDR3aa: CSPGTLEGEQFF
CDR3nt: TGCAGCCCCGGGACACTTGAGGGGGAGCAGTTCTTC

j_gene: TRBJ2-1
abundance: -
len: 15
d_gene: TRBD2
v_gene: TRBV6-5
CDR3aa: CASSGLAGGGNEQFF
CDR3nt: TGTGCCAGCAGCGGTTTAGCGGGAGGTGGCAATGAGCAGTTCTTC

j_gene: TRBJ2-1
abundance: -
len: 16
d_gene: -
v_gene: TRBV4-1
CDR3aa: CASSAVLARYYNEQFF
CDR3nt: TGCGCCAGCAGCGCTGTCCTGGCGAGATACTACAATGAGCAGTTCTTC

j_gene: TRBJ2-5
abundance: -
len: 13
d_gene: TRBD2
v_gene: TRBV2
CDR3aa: CASKASGAETQYF
CDR3nt: TGTGCCAGCAAGGCTAGCGGGGCAGAGACCCAGTACTTC

j_gene: TRBJ1-2
abundance: -
len: 17
d_gene: -
v_gene: TRBV2
CDR3aa: CASTGDILLGGAYGYTF
CDR3nt: TGTGCCAGCACCGGAGATATTTTATTGGGGGGCGCATATGGCTACACCTTC

j_gene: TRBJ2-7
abundance: few
len: 14
d_gene: -
v_gene: TRBV5-1
CDR3aa: CASSLGPESSEQYF
CDR3nt: TGCGCCAGCAGCTTGGGACCCGAAAGTAGCGAGCAGTACTTC

j_gene: TRBJ2-7
abundance: few
len: 14
d_gene: -
v_gene: TRBV20-1
CDR3aa: CSARDPTGPYEQYF
CDR3nt: TGCAGTGCTAGAGACCCGACAGGCCCCTACGAGCAGTACTTC

j_gene: TRBJ2-5
abundance: -
len: 14
d_gene: TRBD2
v_gene: TRBV20-1
CDR3aa: CSLTSGSSQETQYF
CDR3nt: TGCAGTCTCACTAGCGGGAGTTCTCAAGAGACCCAGTACTTC

j_gene: TRBJ2-6
abundance: few
len: 15
d_gene: -
v_gene: TRBV11-2
CDR3aa: CASRGGCSGANVLTF
CDR3nt: TGTGCCAGCAGAGGAGGTTGCTCTGGGGCCAACGTCCTGACTTTC

j_gene: TRBJ1-2
abundance: few
len: 15
d_gene: TRBD1
v_gene: TRBV4-2
CDR3aa: CASSEGDRTNYGYTF
CDR3nt: TGTGCCAGCAGCGAAGGGGACAGGACCAACTATGGCTACACCTTC

j_gene: TRBJ2-1
abundance: -
len: 13
d_gene: -
v_gene: TRBV3-1
CDR3aa: CASSQEFRAEQFF
CDR3nt: TGTGCCAGCAGCCAAGAATTCAGGGCGGAGCAGTTCTTC

j_gene: TRBJ1-1
abundance: -
len: 13
d_gene: -
v_gene: TRBV12-3/TRBV12-4
CDR3aa: CASPLRQFEEAFF
CDR3nt: TGTGCCAGCCCCCTCCGACAGTTTGAGGAAGCTTTCTTT

j_gene: TRBJ1-4
abundance: once
len: 17
d_gene: -
v_gene: TRBV4-2
CDR3aa: CVSSLTPGALGDEKLFF
CDR3nt: TGTGTCAGCAGCCTCACGCCAGGGGCCCTTGGTGATGAAAAACTGTTTTTT

j_gene: TRBJ2-3
abundance: -
len: 14
d_gene: -
v_gene: TRBV6-5
CDR3aa: CASTPPGGTDTQYF
CDR3nt: TGTGCCAGCACACCACCTGGCGGCACGGATACGCAGTATTTT

j_gene: TRBJ2-7
abundance: few
len: 17
d_gene: -
v_gene: TRBV28
CDR3aa: CASSLPTRDIETYEQYF
CDR3nt: TGTGCCAGCAGTTTACCAACGAGGGACATCGAGACCTACGAGCAGTACTTC